This paragraph reports one T cell receptor (beta chain). Its antigen is unknown. The CDR3 totals 15 residues. The V gene's germline CDR1 is MNHNY and CDR2 SVGAGI (reference sequence). V shed 6 bases, J shed 4 bases, and the junction held 7 bases outside the gene matches. This entry belongs to a study of beta chain features in type 1 diabetes. Overall study context: Age, gender and cell yields were alike across patients and healthy donors.

cDNA synthesis used the whole RNA isolate, giving expressed TCRB sequences. Sequencing was performed with immunoSEQ multiplex PCR; in TCRdb, only in-frame clones are kept and a portion is missing. The sample lists 300,000 to 350,000 clones, about 19% occurring once. Study-level points and caveats: Moderate yet significant TCRB CDR3 shortening was seen in Type 1 diabetes patients in all four CD4+ subsets. Type 1 diabetes patients showed fewer insertions and more deletions at VDJ junctions.

The sample comprised naive CD4+ T cells from blood. The TCR comes from a young woman in good health. The chain carries TRBV6-6 and TRBJ1-3; 9 bases are a match to TRBD1. The CDR3 nucleotides read TGTGCCAGCAGCCGTCCCGGACAGGGGGGAAACACCATATATTTT. It encodes CASSRPGQGGNTIYF.